Listed below are T cell receptor beta chains from one sample, sequenced in a study of vaccination effects on CD4 cells after COVID-19. Antigen specificity for these receptors is unknown. The protocol was immunoSEQ multiplex PCR, while the TCRdb copy is restricted to in-frame clones and leaves out a portion. The data contain around 50,000 clones, 65% to 75% of them singletons. The starting material was CD4+ T cells from PBMCs cultured without peptide, obtained after COVID-19 vaccination. The receptors shown here come from a human donor who had a prior SARS-CoV-2 infection. Each CDR3 is given with its conserved first and last residue. Each record gives: D gene, V gene, clone size, J gene, CDR3 DNA, CDR3 protein. D genes are given only for firm matches. The listing skips clone size in some rows; elsewhere it reads once, few, many or a size class.

>.|TRBV9|.|TRBJ1-1
TGTGCCAGCAGCGTAGACCGGGAGACTGAAGCTTTCTTT
CASSVDRETEAFF
>.|TRBV27|.|TRBJ2-7
TGTGCCAGCAGTCCCCTGGACCAGGATTACGAGCAGTACTTC
CASSPLDQDYEQYF
>.|TRBV28|few|TRBJ2-1
TGTGCCAGCAGTTTAGTTCGGAATGAGCAGTTCTTC
CASSLVRNEQFF
>.|TRBV19|.|TRBJ1-3
TGTGCCAGTAGACACAGCTCTGGAAACACCATATATTTT
CASRHSSGNTIYF
>TRBD2|TRBV9|.|TRBJ2-1
TGTGCCAGCAGCGAGGGCGGGACTAGTGATTCGAATGAGCAGTTCTTC
CASSEGGTSDSNEQFF
>.|TRBV4-2|few|TRBJ2-2
TGTGCCAGCAGCCAAGATCTCCTAGCGATAACGAACACCGGGGAGCTGTTTTTT
CASSQDLLAITNTGELFF
>.|TRBV24-1|.|TRBJ2-3
TGTGCCACCAGTGATAGGGGGGCTGGGGTAACGCAGTATTTT
CATSDRGAGVTQYF
>.|TRBV7-9|.|TRBJ1-2
TGTGCCAGCAGCTTAGACCGACAGCGACATGGCTACACCTTC
CASSLDRQRHGYTF
>TRBD1|TRBV18|few|TRBJ1-3
TGTGCCAGCTCACCGAGGGACAGGAGCTCTGGAAACACCATATATTTT
CASSPRDRSSGNTIYF
>.|TRBV11-3|.|TRBJ2-3
TGTGCCAGCAGCTTATGGGGAACAGATACGCAGTATTTT
CASSLWGTDTQYF
>.|TRBV10-3|.|TRBJ1-6
TGTGCCATCAGTGAGTCGGAAGCAGGGTATAATTCACCCCTCCACTTT
CAISESEAGYNSPLHF
>.|TRBV28|.|TRBJ1-2
TGTGCCAGCAGTTTCACCAGCTATGGCTACACCTTC
CASSFTSYGYTF
>.|TRBV12-3/TRBV12-4|.|TRBJ1-4
TGTGCCAGCAGTTTCGTCGGAAAACTGTTTTTT
CASSFVGKLFF
>.|TRBV19|.|TRBJ2-7
TGTGCCAGCTCCAGGACAAGCTCCTACGAGCAGTACTTC
CASSRTSSYEQYF
>.|TRBV10-3|.|TRBJ2-1
TGTGCCATCAGTGAGTCAGGCGGGATCTACAATGAGCAGTTCTTC
CAISESGGIYNEQFF
>TRBD1|TRBV29-1|.|TRBJ1-6
TGCAGCGTCGGAGAAGGGGGCCCGGCATCACCCCTCCACTTT
CSVGEGGPASPLHF
>.|TRBV9|.|TRBJ2-4
TGTGCCAGCAGCGTCGGCCTAGGAGGAAACATTCAGTACTTC
CASSVGLGGNIQYF
>.|TRBV5-3|.|TRBJ2-7
TGTGCCAGAAGCCTATATATGAGAGACAGTCACTACGAGCAGTACTTC
CARSLYMRDSHYEQYF
>.|TRBV4-3|.|TRBJ2-2
TGCGCCAGCAGCCAAGAAGCCGCGGTCAGATACACCGGGGAGCTGTTTTTT
CASSQEAAVRYTGELFF
>.|TRBV6-1|.|TRBJ2-3
TGTGCCAGCAGTGAGGGATACGCCACAGATACGCAGTATTTT
CASSEGYATDTQYF
>.|TRBV6-5|.|TRBJ2-5
TGTGCCAGCAGTTACTCTACGTATGGAGAGACCCAGTACTTC
CASSYSTYGETQYF
>TRBD2|TRBV7-9|.|TRBJ2-5
TGTGCCAGCAGCGTCGGGGGGTACCAAGAGACCCAGTACTTC
CASSVGGYQETQYF
>.|TRBV5-1|.|TRBJ1-1
TGCGCCAGCAGCTCGGACCGCACTGAAGCTTTCTTT
CASSSDRTEAFF
>.|TRBV2|.|TRBJ1-2
TGTGCCAGCAGTGAAGTGGGGGTTGCAGGCGGCTACACCTTC
CASSEVGVAGGYTF
>TRBD2|TRBV29-1|once|TRBJ2-5
TGCAGCGTTGTGGCCCCGGGACTAGCGGGGGCAACACAAGAGACCCAGTACTTC
CSVVAPGLAGATQETQYF
>TRBD1|TRBV12-3/TRBV12-4|.|TRBJ2-5
TGTGCCAGCAGTTTTAACAGGGGGGAGACCCAGTACTTC
CASSFNRGETQYF
>TRBD1|TRBV28|.|TRBJ1-2
TGTGCCAGCAGATCACAGGGGGTCCCTAGGGCTGGCTACACCTTC
CASRSQGVPRAGYTF
>.|TRBV9|.|TRBJ1-2
TGTGCCAGCAGCGTAAGGGGTATCTACACCTTC
CASSVRGIYTF
>TRBD2|TRBV5-4|once|TRBJ2-5
TGTGCCAGCAGCTCCGGACTAGCGGGAGTCGGGGAGACCCAGTACTTC
CASSSGLAGVGETQYF
>.|TRBV10-1|once|TRBJ2-2
TGCGCCAGGAGACACCTGAACACCGGGGAGCTGTTTTTT
CARRHLNTGELFF
>.|TRBV5-4|.|TRBJ2-7
TGTGCCAGCAGCTCCCAAGGGGAGCAGTACTTC
CASSSQGEQYF
>TRBD2|TRBV3-1/TRBV3-2|few|TRBJ2-3
TGTGCCAGCAGCCAAGCAGTAGCGGGAGTTACGCAGTATTTT
CASSQAVAGVTQYF
>TRBD1|TRBV6-6|.|TRBJ2-5
TGTGCCAGCAGCTGGACAGGGGAAGAGACCCAGTACTTC
CASSWTGEETQYF